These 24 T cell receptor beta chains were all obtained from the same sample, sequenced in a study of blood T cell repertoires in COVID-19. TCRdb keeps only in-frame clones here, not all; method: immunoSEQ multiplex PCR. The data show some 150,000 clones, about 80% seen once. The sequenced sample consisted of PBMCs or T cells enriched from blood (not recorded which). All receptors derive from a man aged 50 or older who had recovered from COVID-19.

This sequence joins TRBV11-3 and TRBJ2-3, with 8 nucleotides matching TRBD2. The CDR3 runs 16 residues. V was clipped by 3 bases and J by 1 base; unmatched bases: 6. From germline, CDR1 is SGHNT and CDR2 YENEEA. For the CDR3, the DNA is TGTGCCAGCAGCTTTAGGTCAGCGGGGGGCACAGATACGCAGTATTTT. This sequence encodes CASSFRSAGGTDTQYF. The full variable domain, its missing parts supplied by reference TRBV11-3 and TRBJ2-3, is EAGVVQSPRYKIIEKKQPVAFWCNPISGHNTLYWYLQNLGQGPELLIRYENEEAVDDSQLPKDRFSAERLKGVDSTLKIQPAELGDSAVYLCASSFRSAGGTDTQYFGPGTRLTVL.

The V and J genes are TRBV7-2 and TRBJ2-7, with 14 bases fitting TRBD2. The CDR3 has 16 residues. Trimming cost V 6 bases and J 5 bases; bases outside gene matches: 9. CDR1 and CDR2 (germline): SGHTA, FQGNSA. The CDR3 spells CASSYRLAGGHNEQYF. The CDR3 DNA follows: TGTGCCAGCAGTTATAGACTAGCGGGGGGGCACAACGAGCAGTACTTC.

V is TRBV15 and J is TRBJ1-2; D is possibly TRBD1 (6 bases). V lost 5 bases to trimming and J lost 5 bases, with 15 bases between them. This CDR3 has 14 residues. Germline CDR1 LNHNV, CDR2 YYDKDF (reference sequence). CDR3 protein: CATSPDRTSYGYTF. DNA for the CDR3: TGTGCCACCAGCCCAGACAGGACGTCGTATGGCTACACCTTC. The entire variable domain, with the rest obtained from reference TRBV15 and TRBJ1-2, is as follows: DAMVIQNPRYQVTQFGKPVTLSCSQTLNHNVMYWYQQKSSQAPKLLFHYYDKDFNNEADTPDNFQSRRPNTSFCFLDIRSPGLGDTAMYLCATSPDRTSYGYTFGSGTRLTVV.

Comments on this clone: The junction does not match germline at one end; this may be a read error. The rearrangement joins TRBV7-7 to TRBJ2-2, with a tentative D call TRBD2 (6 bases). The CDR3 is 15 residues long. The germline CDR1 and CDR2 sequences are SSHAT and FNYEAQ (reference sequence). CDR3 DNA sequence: TGTGCTAGCAGCTTAGCGGTTGGGGGGTCCGGGGAGCTGTTTTTT. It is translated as CASSLAVGGSGELFF.

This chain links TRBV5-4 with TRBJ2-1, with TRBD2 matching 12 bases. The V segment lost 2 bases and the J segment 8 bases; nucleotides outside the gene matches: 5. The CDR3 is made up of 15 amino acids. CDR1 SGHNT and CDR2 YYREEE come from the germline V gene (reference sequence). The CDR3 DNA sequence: TGTGCCAGCAGCTTAGGACTAGCGGGGATCGATGAGCAGTTCTTC. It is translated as CASSLGLAGIDEQFF.

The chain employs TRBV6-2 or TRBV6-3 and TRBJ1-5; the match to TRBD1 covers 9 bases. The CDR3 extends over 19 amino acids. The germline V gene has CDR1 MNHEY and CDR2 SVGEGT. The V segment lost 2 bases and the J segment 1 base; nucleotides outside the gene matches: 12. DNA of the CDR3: TGTGCCAGCAGTTACCCCTCGGCGGGACAGGGTATAAGCAATCAGCCCCAGCATTTT. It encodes CASSYPSAGQGISNQPQHF.

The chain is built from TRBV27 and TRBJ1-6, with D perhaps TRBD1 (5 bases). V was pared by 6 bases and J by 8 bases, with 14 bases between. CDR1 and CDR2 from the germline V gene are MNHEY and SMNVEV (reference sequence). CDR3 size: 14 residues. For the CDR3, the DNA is TGTGCCAGCAGGACCCGGGGGGGTGATTCACCCCTCCACTTT. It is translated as CASRTRGGDSPLHF.

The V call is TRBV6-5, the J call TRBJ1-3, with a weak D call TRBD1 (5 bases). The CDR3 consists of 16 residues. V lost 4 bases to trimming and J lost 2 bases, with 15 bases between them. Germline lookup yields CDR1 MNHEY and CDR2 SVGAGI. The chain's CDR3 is CASSSSGTLPGNTIYF. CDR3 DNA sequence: TGTGCCAGCAGTTCATCCGGGACTTTGCCTGGAAACACCATATATTTT.

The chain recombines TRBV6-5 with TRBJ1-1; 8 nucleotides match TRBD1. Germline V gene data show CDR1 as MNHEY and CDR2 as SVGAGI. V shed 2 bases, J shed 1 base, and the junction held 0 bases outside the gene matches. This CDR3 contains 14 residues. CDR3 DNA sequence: TGTGCCAGCAGTTACGGGACAGGGAACACTGAAGCTTTCTTT. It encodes CASSYGTGNTEAFF.

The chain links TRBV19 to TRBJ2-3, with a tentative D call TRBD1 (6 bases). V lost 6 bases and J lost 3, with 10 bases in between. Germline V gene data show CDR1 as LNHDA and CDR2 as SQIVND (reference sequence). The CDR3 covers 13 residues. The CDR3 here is CASRQGGTDTQYF. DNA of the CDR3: TGTGCCAGTAGACAGGGTGGGACAGATACGCAGTATTTT.

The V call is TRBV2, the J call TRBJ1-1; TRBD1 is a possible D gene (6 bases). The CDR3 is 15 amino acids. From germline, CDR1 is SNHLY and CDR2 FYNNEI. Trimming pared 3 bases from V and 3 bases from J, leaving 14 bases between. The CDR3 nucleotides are TGTGCCAGCAGTGAGGTTTACAGGGAGTACACTGAAGCTTTCTTT. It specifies CASSEVYREYTEAFF.

The CDR3 coding sequence is TGTGCCAGCAGCCGAACCGATAACGGGAATCAGCCCCAGCATTTT. It encodes CASSRTDNGNQPQHF. This chain uses TRBV7-6 with TRBJ1-5; no reliable D call. Trimming removed 5 bases at V and 4 bases at J, with 15 bases between. Per the germline V gene, CDR1 is SGHVS and CDR2 is FNYEAQ. The CDR3 runs to 15 residues. Supplemented by reference TRBV7-6 and TRBJ1-5, the full variable domain reads GAGVSQSPRYKVTKRGQDVALRCDPISGHVSLYWYRQALGQGPEFLTYFNYEAQQDKSGLPNDRFSAERPEGSISTLTIQRTEQRDSAMYRCASSRTDNGNQPQHFGDGTRLSIL.

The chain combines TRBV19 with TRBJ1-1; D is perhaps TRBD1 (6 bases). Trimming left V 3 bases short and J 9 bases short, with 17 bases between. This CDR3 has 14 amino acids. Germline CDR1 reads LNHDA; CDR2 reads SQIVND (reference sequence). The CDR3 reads CASSMVGASHKAFF. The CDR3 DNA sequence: TGTGCCAGTAGTATGGTGGGGGCAAGCCACAAAGCTTTCTTT.

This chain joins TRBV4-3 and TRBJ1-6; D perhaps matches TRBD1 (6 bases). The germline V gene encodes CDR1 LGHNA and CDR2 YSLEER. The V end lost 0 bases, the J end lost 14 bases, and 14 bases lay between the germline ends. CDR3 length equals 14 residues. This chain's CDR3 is CASSQESGHRSLHF. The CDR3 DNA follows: TGCGCCAGCAGCCAAGAGTCGGGACATCGTTCCCTCCACTTT.

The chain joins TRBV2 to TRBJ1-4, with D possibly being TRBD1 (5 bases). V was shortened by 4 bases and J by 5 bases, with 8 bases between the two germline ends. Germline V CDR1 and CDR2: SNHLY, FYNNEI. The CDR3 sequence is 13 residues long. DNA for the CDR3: TGTGCCAGCAGTGTCGGGGGGAATGAAAAACTGTTTTTT. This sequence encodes CASSVGGNEKLFF.

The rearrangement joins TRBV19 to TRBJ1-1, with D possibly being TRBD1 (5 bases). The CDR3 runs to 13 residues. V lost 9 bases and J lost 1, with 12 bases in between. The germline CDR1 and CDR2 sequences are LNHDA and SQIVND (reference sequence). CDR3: CASRRVSNTEAFF. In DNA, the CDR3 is TGTGCCAGCCGCAGGGTATCGAACACTGAAGCTTTCTTT.

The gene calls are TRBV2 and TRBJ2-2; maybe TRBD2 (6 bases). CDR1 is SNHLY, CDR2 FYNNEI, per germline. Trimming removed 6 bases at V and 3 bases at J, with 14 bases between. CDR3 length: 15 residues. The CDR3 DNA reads TGTGCCAGCAGGGGAGGCGGGGAGGACACCGGGGAGCTGTTTTTT. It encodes CASRGGGEDTGELFF.

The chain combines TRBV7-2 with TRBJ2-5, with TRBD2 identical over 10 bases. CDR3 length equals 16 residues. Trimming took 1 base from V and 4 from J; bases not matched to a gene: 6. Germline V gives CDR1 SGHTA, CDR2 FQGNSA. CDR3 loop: CASSLDLSGGRETQYF. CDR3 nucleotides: TGTGCCAGCAGCTTAGATCTTAGCGGGGGGAGAGAGACCCAGTACTTC.

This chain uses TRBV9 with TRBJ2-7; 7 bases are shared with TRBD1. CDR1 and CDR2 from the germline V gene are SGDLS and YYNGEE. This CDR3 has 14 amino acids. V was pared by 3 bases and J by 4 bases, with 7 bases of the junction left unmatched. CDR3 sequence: CASSALGTAYEQYF. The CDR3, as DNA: TGTGCCAGCAGCGCCTTGGGGACAGCATACGAGCAGTACTTC. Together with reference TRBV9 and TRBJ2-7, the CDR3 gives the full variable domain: DSGVTQTPKHLITATGQRVTLRCSPRSGDLSVYWYQQSLDQGLQFLIQYYNGEERAKGNILERFSAQQFPDLHSELNLSSLELGDSALYFCASSALGTAYEQYFGPGTRLTVT.

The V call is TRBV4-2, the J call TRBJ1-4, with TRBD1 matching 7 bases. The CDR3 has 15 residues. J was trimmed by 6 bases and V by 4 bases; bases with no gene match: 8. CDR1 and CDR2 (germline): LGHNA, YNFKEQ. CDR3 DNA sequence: TGTGCCAGCAGCCGTCCTGGAGGGGGCGATGAAAAACTGTTTTTT. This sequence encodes CASSRPGGGDEKLFF.

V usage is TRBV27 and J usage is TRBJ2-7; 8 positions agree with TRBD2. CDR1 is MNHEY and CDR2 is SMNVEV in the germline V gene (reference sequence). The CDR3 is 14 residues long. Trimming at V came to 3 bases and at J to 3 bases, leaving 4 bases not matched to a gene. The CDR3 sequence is CASSFRGGVYEQYF. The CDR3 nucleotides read TGTGCCAGCAGTTTTCGGGGGGGCGTCTACGAGCAGTACTTC.

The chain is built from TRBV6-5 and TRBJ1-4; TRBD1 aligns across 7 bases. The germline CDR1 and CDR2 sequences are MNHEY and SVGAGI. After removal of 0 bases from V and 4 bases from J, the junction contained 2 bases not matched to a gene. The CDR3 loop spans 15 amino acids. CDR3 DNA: TGTGCCAGCAGTTACTCAGGGACAGTTAATGAAAAACTGTTTTTT. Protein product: CASSYSGTVNEKLFF.

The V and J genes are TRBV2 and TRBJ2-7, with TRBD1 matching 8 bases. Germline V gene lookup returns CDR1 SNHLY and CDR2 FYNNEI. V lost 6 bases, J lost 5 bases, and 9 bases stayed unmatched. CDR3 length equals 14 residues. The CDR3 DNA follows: TGTGCCAGCAGGCGGACAGGGACGGAGCACGAGCAGTACTTC. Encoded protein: CASRRTGTEHEQYF. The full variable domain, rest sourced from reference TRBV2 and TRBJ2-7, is EPEVTQTPSHQVTQMGQEVILRCVPISNHLYFYWYRQILGQKVEFLVSFYNNEISEKSEIFDDQFSVERPDGSNFTLKIRSTKLEDSAMYFCASRRTGTEHEQYFGPGTRLTVT.

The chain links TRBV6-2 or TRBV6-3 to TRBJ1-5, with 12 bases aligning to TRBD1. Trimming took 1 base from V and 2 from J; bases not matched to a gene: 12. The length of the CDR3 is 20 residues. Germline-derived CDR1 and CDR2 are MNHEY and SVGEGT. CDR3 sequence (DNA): TGTGCCAGCAGTTACTTTGACCGGGACAGGGGGCGATGGGGCAATCAGCCCCAGCATTTT. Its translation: CASSYFDRDRGRWGNQPQHF.